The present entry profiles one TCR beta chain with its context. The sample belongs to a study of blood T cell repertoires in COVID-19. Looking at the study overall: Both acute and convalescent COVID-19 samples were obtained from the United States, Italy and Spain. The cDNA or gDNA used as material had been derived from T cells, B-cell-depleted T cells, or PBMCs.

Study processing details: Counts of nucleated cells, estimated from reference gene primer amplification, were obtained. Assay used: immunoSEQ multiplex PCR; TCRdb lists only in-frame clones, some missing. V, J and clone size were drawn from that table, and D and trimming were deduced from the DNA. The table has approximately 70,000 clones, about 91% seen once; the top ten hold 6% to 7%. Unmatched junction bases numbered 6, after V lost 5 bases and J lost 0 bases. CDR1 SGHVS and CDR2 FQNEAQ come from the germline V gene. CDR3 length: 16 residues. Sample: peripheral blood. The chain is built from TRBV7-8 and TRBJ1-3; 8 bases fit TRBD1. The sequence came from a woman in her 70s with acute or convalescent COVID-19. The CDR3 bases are TGTGCCAGCAGCGGGGACAGGTACCTCTCTGGAAACACCATATATTTT. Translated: CASSGDRYLSGNTIYF.